Listed here are 25 T cell receptor beta chains from one sample, sequenced in a study of Ad26.COV2.S vaccination and SARS-CoV-2 variants. The treatment here: 15 to 20 received Ad26.COV2.S at low or high dose, single or two shots; 5 received placebo; per-sample allocation not given. Specimens were obtained on day 63 following the first vaccine or placebo injection. Assay: immunoSEQ multiplex PCR; the TCRdb copy retains only in-frame clones and omits some. The table includes some 390,000 clones, over 75% detected once. Sequenced here: peripheral blood, sampled in a trial of Ad26.COV2.S vaccine versus placebo. The receptors come from a person between 18 and 59 years old who received the Ad26.COV2.S COVID-19 vaccine or a placebo.

J is TRBJ1-4 and V is TRBV7-8; a possible D gene is TRBD1 (5 bases). The V gene's germline CDR1 is SGHVS and CDR2 FQNEAQ. V was cut by 7 bases and J by 6 bases, with 15 bases left in between. The CDR3 is 14 amino acids. The CDR3 sequence is CASTLGGRDEKLFF. The CDR3 nucleotides are TGTGCCAGCACCCTCGGGGGACGGGATGAAAAACTGTTTTTT.

The chain recombines TRBV11-2 with TRBJ2-7, with D possibly matching TRBD2 (5 bases). The V end lost 2 bases, the J end lost 4 bases, and 15 bases lay between the germline ends. The germline V gene encodes CDR1 SGHAT and CDR2 FQNNGV. There are 15 residues in the CDR3. The CDR3 loop reads CASSLRGLSIYEQYF. Written as DNA, the CDR3 is TGTGCCAGCAGCTTAAGAGGACTTAGTATATACGAGCAGTACTTC.

This clone came up once. V usage is TRBV20-1 and J usage is TRBJ2-1, with TRBD1 identical over 12 bases. The CDR3 extends over 16 amino acids. With 3 bases clipped from V and 3 bases from J, the junction kept 6 bases outside the gene matches. Germline CDR1 and CDR2: DFQATT and SNEGSKA (reference sequence). The CDR3 sequence: CSASDRDRGRYNEQFF. The DNA for the CDR3 is TGCAGTGCTAGTGACCGGGACAGGGGGCGCTACAATGAGCAGTTCTTC.

V gene TRBV27 combines with J gene TRBJ1-2, with D perhaps TRBD1 (6 bases). With 5 bases removed from V and 4 bases from J, the gap between germline ends came to 11 bases. Germline V gene data show CDR1 as MNHEY and CDR2 as SMNVEV (reference sequence). This CDR3 comprises 13 residues. The chain's CDR3 is CASSIGQSYGYTF. The CDR3 nucleotides read TGTGCCAGCAGTATCGGACAGTCCTATGGCTACACCTTC.

The chain links TRBV9 to TRBJ1-4, with D possibly being TRBD1 (5 bases). V lost 4 bases and J lost 0, with 13 bases in between. Germline values: CDR1 SGDLS, CDR2 YYNGEE. This CDR3 contains 16 residues. The CDR3 region has the DNA TGTGCCAGCAGCCCGGGGCCCGCCGCAACTAATGAAAAACTGTTTTTT. This codes for CASSPGPAATNEKLFF.

The J gene is TRBJ1-4, the V gene TRBV11-2; D unclear. In germline, CDR1 is SGHAT, CDR2 FQNNGV. The V gene lost 2 bases and the J gene lost 0 bases, with 13 bases spanning the gap. The CDR3 spans 17 residues. CDR3 in amino acids: CASSLKGGLATNEKLFF. The CDR3 DNA sequence: TGTGCCAGCAGCTTAAAGGGAGGGCTAGCAACTAATGAAAAACTGTTTTTT.

The gene calls are TRBV3-1 (or the pseudogene TRBV3-2) and TRBJ2-2; 8 bases map to TRBD1. The length of the CDR3 is 14 residues. Germline trimming cut 4 bases from V and 6 bases from J; bases unmatched to any gene: 4. CDR1 and CDR2 (germline): LGHDT, YNNKEL (reference sequence). CDR3 nucleotides: TGTGCCAGCAGCCGCACAGGGGGTTCCGGGGAGCTGTTTTTT. Its protein is CASSRTGGSGELFF.

This clone was observed at least ten times. V gene TRBV28 combines with J gene TRBJ1-2; 9 bases align to TRBD1. The CDR3 loop spans 14 amino acids. V trimming: 6 bases; J trimming: 6 bases; junction bases outside the gene matches: 8. CDR1 and CDR2 (germline): MDHEN, SYDVKM. The CDR3 loop is CASRQGQGINGYTF. CDR3 DNA: TGTGCCAGCAGACAGGGACAGGGAATCAATGGCTACACCTTC.

The genes are TRBV29-1 and TRBJ2-5; D is uncertain. The germline V and J ends were trimmed by 4 bases and 5 bases, with 8 bases remaining between them. The CDR3 length is 11 residues. Germline loops: CDR1 SQVTM, CDR2 ANQGSEA. The chain's CDR3 is CSVGVRETQYF. The CDR3 bases are TGCAGCGTTGGGGTGAGGGAGACCCAGTACTTC.

This clone was found once. The chain employs TRBV5-5 and TRBJ2-7; D may be TRBD2 (7 bases). The CDR3 extends over 12 amino acids. Germline V CDR1 and CDR2: SGHKS, YYEKEE (reference sequence). Trimming took 3 bases from V and 6 from J, leaving 10 bases between them. The CDR3 DNA sequence: TGTGCCAGCAGCTGGGGAGGGGGCGAGCAGTACTTC. It yields the protein CASSWGGGEQYF.

V usage is TRBV11-3 and J usage is TRBJ2-7; tentatively, D is TRBD1 or TRBD2 (5 bases each). This CDR3 spans 13 amino acids. Germline values: CDR1 SGHNT, CDR2 YENEEA. V shed 1 base and J shed 7 bases, with 11 bases lying between them. The CDR3 nucleotides read TGTGCCAGCAGCTTAGTGGGACCGGCAGAGCAGTACTTC. Its protein is CASSLVGPAEQYF.

This clone was found once. The chain recombines TRBV5-4 with TRBJ2-1; TRBD2 matches at 9 bases. CDR1 and CDR2 (germline): SGHNT, YYREEE (reference sequence). The CDR3 consists of 12 residues. The trim removed 0 bases at V and 15 bases at J, leaving 4 bases unmatched. The CDR3 reads CASSLGGTSLFF. CDR3 DNA sequence: TGTGCCAGCAGCTTGGGGGGGACTAGCCTGTTCTTC.

This clone appeared once. V and J are TRBV7-9 and TRBJ2-7; D is undetermined. The CDR3 covers 14 residues. The germline CDR1 and CDR2 sequences are SEHNR and FQNEAQ (reference sequence). V lost 1 base to trimming and J lost 5 bases, with 12 bases between them. The CDR3 loop is CASSLGGRGDEQYF. CDR3 DNA: TGTGCCAGCAGCTTAGGTGGAAGAGGCGACGAGCAGTACTTC. Together with reference TRBV7-9 and TRBJ2-7, the CDR3 gives the full variable domain: DTGVSQNPRHKITKRGQNVTFRCDPISEHNRLYWYRQTLGQGPEFLTYFQNEAQLEKSRLLSDRFSAERPKGSFSTLEIQRTEQGDSAMYLCASSLGGRGDEQYFGPGTRLTVT.

The V and J genes are TRBV6-5 and TRBJ1-4; 7 positions agree with TRBD1. The junction had 5 bases not matched to a gene; V was cut back by 6 bases and J by 1 base. The length of the CDR3 is 15 residues. Germline V CDR1 and CDR2: MNHEY, SVGAGI. Written as DNA, the CDR3 is TGTGCCAGCAGGACGACAGGGTTAACTAATGAAAAACTGTTTTTT. Protein: CASRTTGLTNEKLFF.

This rearrangement joins TRBV21-1 to TRBJ1-5. TRBV21-1 is deemed a pseudogene. The length of the CDR3 is 15 residues. The CDR3 sequence is CASTMQGGGNQPQHF. The CDR3 DNA reads as TGTGCCAGCACTATGCAGGGGGGGGGCAATCAGCCCCAGCATTTT.

This chain uses TRBV5-5 with TRBJ1-1, with 9 bases lining up with TRBD1. This CDR3 is built from 16 residues. CDR1 and CDR2 (germline): SGHKS, YYEKEE (reference sequence). Germline trimming cut 0 bases from V and 0 bases from J; bases unmatched to any gene: 3. CDR3 in amino acids: CASSLDRGLMNTEAFF. In nucleotides, the CDR3 is TGTGCCAGCAGCTTGGACAGGGGGCTAATGAACACTGAAGCTTTCTTT.

The chain employs TRBV5-1 and TRBJ2-7; 10 positions agree with TRBD2. This CDR3 has 18 amino acids. The V segment lost 3 bases and the J segment 3 bases; nucleotides outside the gene matches: 15. Germline loops: CDR1 SGHRS, CDR2 YFSETQ. CDR3 sequence: CASSWVGASGRDVYEQYF. CDR3 DNA sequence: TGCGCCAGCAGCTGGGTGGGGGCTAGCGGGAGAGACGTCTACGAGCAGTACTTC.

This sequence joins TRBV10-2 and TRBJ2-7, with a possible D match to TRBD2 (7 bases). There are 13 residues in the CDR3. Germline-derived CDR1 and CDR2 are WSHSY and SAAADI. Trimming removed 7 bases from V and 4 bases from J, with 14 bases in between. The CDR3 loop reads CASNGGHRYEQYF. CDR3 coding DNA: TGCGCCAGCAACGGGGGGCACCGGTACGAGCAGTACTTC.

This chain joins TRBV5-1 and TRBJ2-3; D is unresolved. This CDR3 has 14 residues. CDR1 SGHRS and CDR2 YFSETQ come from the germline V gene. The V and J ends lost 4 bases and 1 base respectively, with 10 bases between them. CDR3 sequence (DNA): TGCGCCAGCAGCAAGTCCCTAGGCACAGATACGCAGTATTTT. This codes for CASSKSLGTDTQYF.

V is TRBV6-6 and J is TRBJ2-1; 9 bases agree with TRBD2. Germline V gene sequence: CDR1 MNHNY, CDR2 SVGAGI (reference sequence). This CDR3 is built from 14 residues. After removal of 8 bases from V and 8 bases from J, the junction contained 10 bases not matched to a gene. The CDR3 region is CASAGSGRIHEQFF. The CDR3 DNA reads as TGTGCCAGCGCGGGTAGCGGGAGAATCCATGAGCAGTTCTTC.

This chain uses TRBV11-3 with TRBJ2-5; perhaps TRBD1 as D (5 bases). Per germline, CDR1 SGHNT and CDR2 YENEEA. The CDR3 totals 15 residues. Trimming took off 5 bases at V and 2 bases at J, with 15 bases between the two ends. Written as DNA, the CDR3 is TGTGCCAGCAGCGCCCGAACAGACAGACAAGAGACCCAGTACTTC. The encoded protein is CASSARTDRQETQYF. The variable domain in full, with the rest retrieved from reference TRBV11-3 and TRBJ2-5, is EAGVVQSPRYKIIEKKQPVAFWCNPISGHNTLYWYLQNLGQGPELLIRYENEEAVDDSQLPKDRFSAERLKGVDSTLKIQPAELGDSAVYLCASSARTDRQETQYFGPGTRLLVL.

The CDR3, as DNA: TGTGCCAGCAGCCGGGCCGCGGACGCGGAATTCAAAAACATTCAGTACTTC. This encodes CASSRAADAEFKNIQYF. The chain combines TRBV11-3 with TRBJ2-4; D ambiguous. Looked up from germline, CDR1 is SGHNT and CDR2 is YENEEA. The CDR3 has 17 amino acids. The V and J ends lost 5 bases and 3 bases respectively, with 20 bases between them.

The chain couples TRBV7-8 to TRBJ1-5; unclear D gene. V lost 0 bases to trimming and J lost 5 bases, with 20 bases between them. Per germline, CDR1 SGHVS and CDR2 FQNEAQ. The CDR3 covers 18 residues. In DNA form, the CDR3 reads TGTGCCAGCAGCTTAGCGATATCGAGACTCGTTTTGGATCAGCCCCAGCATTTT. It specifies CASSLAISRLVLDQPQHF.

The V call is TRBV6-1, the J call TRBJ1-5, with unresolved D. The CDR3 extends over 15 amino acids. Germline V gene data show CDR1 as MNHNS and CDR2 as SASEGT. Trimming shortened V by 3 bases and J by 7 bases, and 16 bases separated the two germline ends. The CDR3 spells CASSEEFIPSQPQHF. The DNA of the CDR3 is TGTGCCAGCAGTGAGGAATTTATCCCTTCCCAGCCCCAGCATTTT.

This clone was counted once. This chain joins TRBV18 and TRBJ1-2; D is ambiguous. Germline CDR1 KGHSH, CDR2 LQKENI. The CDR3 totals 13 residues. V was shortened by 2 bases and J by 3 bases, with 7 bases between the two germline ends. CDR3 coding DNA: TGTGCCAGCTCACCATCAGGCTACTATGGCTACACCTTC. Amino acids: CASSPSGYYGYTF.